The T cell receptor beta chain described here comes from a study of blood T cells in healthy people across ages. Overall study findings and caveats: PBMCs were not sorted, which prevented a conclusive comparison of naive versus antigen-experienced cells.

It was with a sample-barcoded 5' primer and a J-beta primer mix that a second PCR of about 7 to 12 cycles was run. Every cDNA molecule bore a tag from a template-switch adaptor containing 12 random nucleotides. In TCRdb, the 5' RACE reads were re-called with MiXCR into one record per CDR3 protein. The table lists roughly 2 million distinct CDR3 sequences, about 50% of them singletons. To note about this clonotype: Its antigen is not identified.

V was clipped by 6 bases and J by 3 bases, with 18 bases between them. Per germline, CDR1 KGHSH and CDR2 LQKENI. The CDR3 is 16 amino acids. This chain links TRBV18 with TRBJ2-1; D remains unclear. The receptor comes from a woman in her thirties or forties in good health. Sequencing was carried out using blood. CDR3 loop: CASSHPRNTNYNEQFF. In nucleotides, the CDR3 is TGTGCCAGCTCCCATCCTCGGAACACGAACTACAATGAGCAGTTCTTC.